The 20 T cell receptor beta chains given below trace back to one sample, sequenced in a study of regulatory T cells in long-lasting Graves disease. With iRepertoire HTBI primers and Arm-PCR of CDR3 regions, TCR beta libraries were built. Each CDR3 protein gets one entry after TCRdb re-called the multiplex PCR reads with MiXCR. The table lists roughly 500,000 distinct CDR3 sequences, less than 15% of them singletons. Time point of the sample: newly diagnosed GD, antithyroid drugs for less than 3 months. Making the TCR library involved RNA that had been extracted from PBMCs. The same specimen was also included in a second study, on T cells in Graves' hyperthyroidism and ophthalmopathy.

The specimen comprised peripheral blood mononuclear cells (PBMCs), sampled at new diagnosis, from a patient treated with antithyroid drugs. Source of these receptors: a woman aged 45-60 years with Graves disease.

This chain joins TRBV2 and TRBJ1-3; D call uncertain. Germline V CDR1 and CDR2: SNHLY, FYNNEI. The CDR3 runs to 14 residues. V gave up 4 bases and J gave up 0 bases, with 7 bases separating them. CDR3 residues: CASSVGYSGNTIYF. CDR3 nucleotide sequence: TGTGCCAGCAGTGTCGGCTACTCTGGAAACACCATATATTTT.

The rearrangement links TRBV14 to TRBJ1-2, with 7 bases fitting TRBD1. This CDR3 region has 14 residues. V was clipped by 4 bases and J by 4 bases; unmatched bases: 6. Looked up from germline, CDR1 is SGHDN and CDR2 is FVKESK. CDR3 sequence (DNA): TGTGCCAGCAGCCCGGACAGGAACGTCTATGGCTACACCTTC. Translation: CASSPDRNVYGYTF. Full variable domain (outside the CDR3, taken from reference TRBV14 and TRBJ1-2): EAGVTQFPSHSVIEKGQTVTLRCDPISGHDNLYWYRRVMGKEIKFLLHFVKESKQDESGMPNNRFLAERTGGTYSTLKVQPAELEDSGVYFCASSPDRNVYGYTFGSGTRLTVV.

In its sample, this clonotype was seen a few times. This chain connects TRBV19 to TRBJ2-1; perhaps TRBD1 as D (6 bases). The CDR3 has 15 amino acids. Germline CDR1 LNHDA, CDR2 SQIVND (reference sequence). V was pared by 10 bases and J by 4 bases, with 20 bases between. CDR3 amino acids: CATRRGRGGYNEQFF. The CDR3 nucleotides are TGTGCCACCCGCAGGGGAAGAGGAGGATACAATGAGCAGTTCTTC.

In its sample, this clonotype was seen a few times. The V and J genes are TRBV10-3 and TRBJ2-2, with 11 positions matching TRBD2. Germline V gene lookup returns CDR1 ENHRY and CDR2 SYGVKD. The CDR3 loop spans 17 amino acids. Trimming at V came to 3 bases and at J to 3 bases, leaving 6 bases not matched to a gene. CDR3 DNA: TGTGCCATCAGTGAAATAATAGCGGGAGGGGACACCGGGGAGCTGTTTTTT. Translation gives CAISEIIAGGDTGELFF.

This clonotype turned up a few times. The chain links TRBV19 to TRBJ2-7; 7 positions agree with TRBD2. The CDR3 is 15 amino acids. V dropped 6 bases and J dropped 2; count of bases not matched to a gene: 10. CDR1 LNHDA and CDR2 SQIVND come from the germline V gene (reference sequence). The CDR3 here is CASSTTSTSPYEQYF. The CDR3 nucleotides are TGTGCCAGTAGCACTACCTCGACTAGCCCCTACGAGCAGTACTTC. The full variable domain, completed using reference TRBV19 and TRBJ2-7, is DGGITQSPKYLFRKEGQNVTLSCEQNLNHDAMYWYRQDPGQGLRLIYYSQIVNDFQKGDIAEGYSVSREKKESFPLTVTSAQKNPTAFYLCASSTTSTSPYEQYFGPGTRLTVT.

This clonotype showed up just once. This sequence joins TRBV20-1 and TRBJ2-5; D is unresolved. The CDR3 length is 15 residues. Germline V gene lookup returns CDR1 DFQATT and CDR2 SNEGSKA (reference sequence). V lost 3 bases, J lost 4 bases, and 18 bases lay in between. CDR3 bases: TGCAGTGCTAGTGGCCCGGGCCCCCCGGGAGAGACCCAGTACTTC. Translation gives CSASGPGPPGETQYF.

A note on this clonotype: Because the CDR3 is missing its conserved closing phenylalanine or tryptophan, this is likely a read error. The chain joins TRBV3-1 to TRBJ1-2, with a possible D match to TRBD1 (5 bases). The V gene's germline CDR1 is LGHDT and CDR2 YNNKEL (reference sequence). With 0 bases removed from V and 8 bases from J, the gap between germline ends came to 7 bases. The CDR3 is 12 residues long. The CDR3 region has the DNA TGTGCCAGCAGCCAAGACAGGGACGGCTACACCCTC. Translation: CASSQDRDGYTL.

This clonotype was seen repeatedly, ten times or more. The V and J genes are TRBV3-1 and TRBJ1-5; D not resolved. Trimming shortened V by 0 bases and J by 0 bases, and 6 bases separated the two germline ends. This CDR3 is built from 15 residues. Germline lookup yields CDR1 LGHDT and CDR2 YNNKEL (reference sequence). In DNA form, the CDR3 reads TGTGCCAGCAGCCAAGACGGATATAGCAATCAGCCCCAGCATTTT. It translates to CASSQDGYSNQPQHF. Based on the CDR3 plus reference TRBV3-1 and TRBJ1-5, the full variable domain is DTAVSQTPKYLVTQMGNDKSIKCEQNLGHDTMYWYKQDSKKFLKIMFSYNNKELIINETVPNRFSPKSPDKAHLNLHINSLELGDSAVYFCASSQDGYSNQPQHFGDGTRLSIL.

This clonotype was seen many times. The CDR3 sequence: CASSYSRDTQYF. As DNA, the CDR3 is TGTGCCAGCAGTTACTCTAGAGATACGCAGTATTTT. The chain employs TRBV6-2 or TRBV6-3 and TRBJ2-3; D remains ambiguous. From germline, CDR1 is MNHEY and CDR2 SVGEGT. The V end lost 0 bases, the J end lost 5 bases, and 3 bases lay between the germline ends. The CDR3 has 12 residues.

This chain connects TRBV20-1 to TRBJ1-5; D not certain. The CDR3 runs 12 residues. The germline gives CDR1 DFQATT, CDR2 SNEGSKA (reference sequence). V was trimmed by 6 bases and J by 6 bases, leaving 12 bases between them. CDR3 DNA sequence: TGCAGTGCCCCTGCTGGTGCTCAGCCCCAGCATTTT. Residues: CSAPAGAQPQHF.

This sequence joins TRBV24-1 and TRBJ2-3, with 9 bases matching TRBD1. CDR1 is KGHDR, CDR2 SFDVKD, per germline. The length of the CDR3 is 18 residues. After removal of 2 bases from V and 3 bases from J, the junction contained 11 bases not matched to a gene. CDR3 in DNA: TGTGCCACCAGTGATTCCTCTCCGGGACAGGGTAGGACAGATACGCAGTATTTT. Translated: CATSDSSPGQGRTDTQYF.

In its sample, this clonotype was seen once. The chain carries TRBV6-9 and TRBJ2-3; 9 bases are a match to TRBD1. The V segment lost 3 bases and the J segment 7 bases; nucleotides outside the gene matches: 14. The CDR3 loop spans 17 amino acids. Germline-derived CDR1 and CDR2 are MNHGY and SVAAGI. In DNA, the CDR3 is TGTGCCAGCAGTTACACTTCCGGGACAGGGTGTTTTTATACGCAGTATTTT. Its translation: CASSYTSGTGCFYTQYF.

This clonotype was observed at least ten times. The junction departs from germline at one end; a sequencing error may be responsible. The chain combines TRBV5-1 with TRBJ2-7; the match to TRBD1 covers 12 bases. Germline CDR1 reads SGHRS; CDR2 reads YFSETQ. The CDR3 totals 14 residues. The CDR3 DNA follows: TGTGCCAGCAGCTTGGGACAGGGGGCGGTCGAGCAGTACTTC. Translated, it gives CASSLGQGAVEQYF.

The chain has TRBV11-2 and TRBJ2-7, with D possibly TRBD1 on 6 matching bases. CDR1 is SGHAT, CDR2 FQNNGV, per germline. The ends were cut back, 3 bases at V and 1 base at J, with 16 bases in the middle. This CDR3 is 16 amino acids long. The CDR3 is CASSFADSRPSYEQYF. CDR3 nucleotides: TGTGCCAGCAGCTTTGCGGACAGCCGACCTTCCTACGAGCAGTACTTC.

This sequence joins TRBV20-1 and TRBJ1-4, with D perhaps matching TRBD1 (5 bases). Trimming took 6 bases from V and 0 from J, leaving 11 bases between them. CDR3 length: 14 residues. CDR1 is DFQATT, CDR2 SNEGSKA, per germline (reference sequence). This chain's CDR3 is CSARALTTNEKLFF. Here the CDR3 DNA reads TGCAGTGCCAGGGCCCTTACAACTAATGAAAAACTGTTTTTT.

This clonotype showed up many times. The V call is TRBV2, the J call TRBJ2-5; D not resolved. CDR1 and CDR2 (germline): SNHLY, FYNNEI. The germline V and J ends were trimmed by 6 bases and 5 bases, with 13 bases remaining between them. This CDR3 is 13 amino acids long. The CDR3 DNA is TGTGCCAGCAGCAAAGAGCTTTTCGAGACCCAGTACTTC. This codes for CASSKELFETQYF.

In this sample, this clonotype turned up once. A much bigger clone sits one base away, suggesting this may be a read error. The chain has TRBV28 and TRBJ2-3; 8 bases are a match to TRBD1. The CDR3 has 15 amino acids. Germline assignment: CDR1 MDHEN and CDR2 SYDVKM. The CDR3 region has the DNA TGTACCAGCAGTTTACCGGAAACAGGGGGAGATACGCAGTATTTT. This sequence encodes CTSSLPETGGDTQYF. The entire variable domain, with the rest obtained from reference TRBV28 and TRBJ2-3, is as follows: DVKVTQSSRYLVKRTGEKVFLECVQDMDHENMFWYRQDPGLGLRLIYFSYDVKMKEKGDIPEGYSVSREKKERFSLILESASTNQTSMYLCTSSLPETGGDTQYFGPGTRLTVL.

This clonotype was observed a few times. The gene calls are TRBV6-2 or TRBV6-3 and TRBJ1-4; D uncertain. The CDR3 has 20 amino acids. Germline CDR1 reads MNHEY; CDR2 reads SVGEGT. Trimming removed 0 bases at V and 0 bases at J, with 20 bases between. The CDR3 nucleotides read TGTGCCAGCAGTTACTCTCCGTACTCAAGCCCCCAGACAACTAATGAAAAACTGTTTTTT. It is translated as CASSYSPYSSPQTTNEKLFF.

In this sample, this clonotype turned up a few times. This chain links TRBV5-1 with TRBJ2-7; no definite D call. Deletions cut 4 bases from V and 4 bases from J, with 12 bases between. Germline CDR1 reads SGHRS; CDR2 reads YFSETQ. The CDR3 spans 13 residues. The CDR3 here is CASSISGRYEQYF. CDR3 nucleotides: TGCGCCAGCAGCATTTCTGGTAGATACGAGCAGTACTTC.

This clonotype was found many times. V is TRBV27 and J is TRBJ1-1; possible D gene TRBD1, 5 bases. The V end was cut by 2 bases, the J end by 4 bases, with 14 bases between. Germline loops: CDR1 MNHEY, CDR2 SMNVEV (reference sequence). This CDR3 spans 15 amino acids. DNA of the CDR3: TGTGCCAGCAGTTTAGATGGGACTCACTTCACTGAAGCTTTCTTT. It is translated as CASSLDGTHFTEAFF.